Following are 18 T cell receptor beta chains from one sample sequenced in a study of CD8 T cells in Susac syndrome. RNA totalling about 0.5 to 1 ug underwent reverse transcription with random hexamers. TCRdb re-analysed the immunoSEQ multiplex PCR reads in MiXCR, keeping a single row per CDR3 protein. The table shows about 440,000 distinct CDR3 sequences, with approximately 89% occurring only once. What was sequenced was CD8+ T cells from PBMCs. Receptors were obtained from a human donor with multiple sclerosis.

V is TRBV20-1 and J is TRBJ2-5; 7 bases line up with TRBD2. CDR3 length: 15 amino acids. Germline assignment: CDR1 DFQATT and CDR2 SNEGSKA (reference sequence). V was pared by 5 bases and J by 1 base, with 10 bases of the junction left unmatched. The CDR3 loop is CSAYERGEGQETQYF. The CDR3 region has the DNA TGCAGTGCTTACGAACGAGGGGAGGGCCAAGAGACCCAGTACTTC.

The chain uses TRBV4-2 and TRBJ2-7; 9 nucleotides line up with TRBD1. Germline V CDR1 and CDR2: LGHNA, YNFKEQ. This CDR3 comprises 15 residues. Unmatched junction bases numbered 6, after V lost 1 base and J lost 5 bases. The CDR3 DNA reads TGTGCCAGCAGCCAAGCTACGGGACAGGGCGACGAGCAGTACTTC. The encoded protein is CASSQATGQGDEQYF.

The chain is built from TRBV5-6 and TRBJ2-1, with 9 bases identical to TRBD2. With 5 bases clipped from V and 7 bases from J, the junction kept 7 bases outside the gene matches. The CDR3 has 14 amino acids. Germline V gene lookup returns CDR1 SGHDT and CDR2 YYEEEE. DNA of the CDR3: TGTGCCAGCAGGCGGGGGGGCGCGAGGAATGAGCAGTTCTTC. Protein product: CASRRGGARNEQFF.

This clonotype came up many times. CDR3 sequence: CASSEGNTEAFF. The CDR3 nucleotides are TGTGCCAGCAGCGAGGGGAACACTGAAGCTTTCTTT. J is TRBJ1-1 and V is TRBV6-1; no definite D call. The V gene lost 6 bases and the J gene lost 1 base, with 6 bases spanning the gap. Per germline, CDR1 MNHNS and CDR2 SASEGT. The CDR3 has 12 residues.

The CDR3 DNA reads as TGTGCCAGCAGTCCGACAGGGGGTTCATCCTACGAGCAGTACTTC. This translates into CASSPTGGSSYEQYF. V usage is TRBV12-3 or TRBV12-4 and J usage is TRBJ2-7, with TRBD1 matching over 9 bases. The CDR3 is 15 amino acids. The junction had 6 bases not matched to a gene; V was cut back by 5 bases and J by 1 base.

The rearrangement links TRBV6-2 or TRBV6-3 to TRBJ2-7, with 8 bases aligning to TRBD1. The ends lost 2 bases at V and 2 bases at J; junction bases unmatched: 5. Looked up from germline, CDR1 is MNHEY and CDR2 is SVGEGT. The CDR3 runs to 15 residues. The chain's CDR3 is CASSYEGQAPYEQYF. The DNA for the CDR3 is TGTGCCAGCAGTTACGAGGGACAGGCACCCTACGAGCAGTACTTC.

The gene calls are TRBV20-1 and TRBJ1-1; the D is unclear. V shed 0 bases and J shed 0 bases, with 8 bases lying between them. Looked up from germline, CDR1 is DFQATT and CDR2 is SNEGSKA (reference sequence). The CDR3 is 14 amino acids. The chain's CDR3 is CSARDHQLNTEAFF. CDR3 nucleotide sequence: TGCAGTGCTAGAGATCACCAGCTGAACACTGAAGCTTTCTTT.

The V gene is TRBV30, the J gene TRBJ2-7, with 12 bases fitting TRBD2. J gave up 3 bases and V 7 bases, and 13 bases lay outside the gene matches. The CDR3 length is 16 residues. Germline V gene lookup returns CDR1 GTSNPN and CDR2 SVGIG (reference sequence). CDR3 bases: TGTGCCTTTTGGCCCCCCCAGACTAGCGGGAGCTACGAGCAGTACTTC. It codes for CAFWPPQTSGSYEQYF.

The rearrangement uses TRBV27 and TRBJ1-2; D remains ambiguous. CDR1 and CDR2 from the germline V gene are MNHEY and SMNVEV (reference sequence). V was trimmed by 8 bases and J by 0 bases, leaving 10 bases between them. The CDR3 contains 13 residues. CDR3 amino acids: CASAPIANYGYTF. Here the CDR3 DNA reads TGTGCCAGCGCCCCGATCGCTAACTATGGCTACACCTTC.

The chain employs TRBV7-9 and TRBJ2-3, with TRBD2 matching 9 bases. CDR3 length equals 16 residues. Germline V gives CDR1 SEHNR, CDR2 FQNEAQ (reference sequence). J was trimmed by 4 bases and V by 5 bases; bases with no gene match: 10. The CDR3 is CASSPSSGRSPDTQYF. For the CDR3, the DNA is TGTGCCAGCAGCCCCTCGAGCGGGAGGAGTCCAGATACGCAGTATTTT.

The CDR3 nucleotides read TGTGCCAGCAGCACCGGGACAGCTCCACCCCAAGAGACCCAGTACTTC. It specifies CASSTGTAPPQETQYF. V gene TRBV9 combines with J gene TRBJ2-5; 7 positions match TRBD1. V lost 4 bases and J lost 1; bases outside the gene matches: 10. This CDR3 region has 16 residues. CDR1 and CDR2 (germline): SGDLS, YYNGEE.

This chain connects TRBV7-9 to TRBJ1-1; D unresolved. V gave up 4 bases and J gave up 5 bases, with 23 bases separating them. The CDR3 has 17 residues. The germline CDR1 and CDR2 sequences are SEHNR and FQNEAQ (reference sequence). CDR3: CASSSLLTGDWRTEAFF. The CDR3 nucleotides are TGTGCCAGCAGCTCCCTACTTACGGGCGACTGGCGGACTGAAGCTTTCTTT.

The chain carries TRBV6-4 and TRBJ1-3; 9 bases match TRBD1. V lost 2 bases to trimming and J lost 6 bases; unmatched junction nucleotides: 8. The CDR3 sequence is 16 residues long. The germline V gene has CDR1 MRHNA and CDR2 SNTAGT. In nucleotides, the CDR3 is TGTGCCAGCAGTGACGCCGGGACAGGGCGCGAAAACACCATATATTTT. The encoded protein is CASSDAGTGRENTIYF.

The chain carries TRBV19 and TRBJ2-6, with D hard to call. V was cut by 3 bases and J by 0 bases, with 6 bases left in between. The CDR3 has 15 residues. Germline assignment: CDR1 LNHDA and CDR2 SQIVND (reference sequence). The chain's CDR3 is CASSIGFSGANVLTF. The CDR3, as DNA: TGTGCCAGTAGTATTGGGTTCTCTGGGGCCAACGTCCTGACTTTC. Using reference TRBV19 and TRBJ2-6 for the parts outside the CDR3, the full variable domain is DGGITQSPKYLFRKEGQNVTLSCEQNLNHDAMYWYRQDPGQGLRLIYYSQIVNDFQKGDIAEGYSVSREKKESFPLTVTSAQKNPTAFYLCASSIGFSGANVLTFGAGSRLTVL.

V usage is TRBV6-5 and J usage is TRBJ1-1, with TRBD1 identical over 9 bases. Germline V lookup: CDR1 MNHEY, CDR2 SVGAGI. The junction had 9 bases not matched to a gene; V was cut back by 6 bases and J by 4 bases. This CDR3 contains 15 residues. The CDR3 DNA sequence: TGTGCCAGCAGAGAGGACAGGGGAGGGGGCACTGAAGCTTTCTTT. Its protein product is CASREDRGGGTEAFF.

The rearrangement links TRBV7-9 to TRBJ2-1, with unresolved D. CDR3 length: 12 residues. CDR1 SEHNR and CDR2 FQNEAQ come from the germline V gene (reference sequence). V was clipped by 4 bases and J by 6 bases, with 7 bases between them. The DNA of the CDR3 is TGTGCCAGCAGCTGGATACGCAATGAGCAGTTCTTC. Its translation: CASSWIRNEQFF.

The gene calls are TRBV14 and TRBJ2-6; D is tentatively TRBD1 or TRBD2 (5 bases each). CDR1 and CDR2 from the germline V gene are SGHDN and FVKESK. This CDR3 is built from 17 residues. Trimming left V 1 base short and J 0 bases short, with 10 bases between. CDR3 sequence (DNA): TGTGCCAGCAGCCAAGTGAGAGGGACCTCTGGGGCCAACGTCCTGACTTTC. Its protein is CASSQVRGTSGANVLTF.

The chain has TRBV27 and TRBJ1-2; 10 nucleotides agree with TRBD1. V lost 0 bases, J lost 8 bases, and 9 bases stayed unmatched. The germline V gene has CDR1 MNHEY and CDR2 SMNVEV (reference sequence). The CDR3 is 16 amino acids. CDR3 DNA sequence: TGTGCCAGCAGTTTATCGGGACAGGGGCCCTCCCACGGCTACACCTTC. Its protein product is CASSLSGQGPSHGYTF.